The entry below gives a single T cell receptor beta chain sequence along with its context. As yet, its antigen is unknown. The data were taken from a study of shared clonotypes between healthy human individuals. Overall study context: Per-donor plates numbered three CD4 naive, three CD4 memory, two CD8 naive and one CD8 memory.

Germline values: CDR1 SNHLY, CDR2 FYNNEI. The CDR3 extends over 14 amino acids. J lost 8 bases, V lost 5 bases, and 6 bases had no gene match. Only Caucasian adults living in Nashville, Tennessee served as donors. Study-wide points: How much donors shared clonotypes was expected to be affected by sequencing depth.

Genomic DNA per cell subset filled all wells of several immunoSEQ plates. Generated by immunoSEQ multiplex PCR, the TCRdb table keeps only in-frame clones and is missing some. The data show about 700,000 clones, around 67% seen once. The origin of this receptor is a woman aged 25 to 39 in good health. The sequenced material came from memory CD4+ T cells sorted from blood. The subset was: CD45RA-negative fraction. This rearrangement joins TRBV2 to TRBJ1-5; 10 bases are a match to TRBD1. DNA of the CDR3: TGTGCCAGCAGTAGACAGGGGGCTTCAAAGCCCCAGCATTTT. It translates to CASSRQGASKPQHF. Supplemented by reference TRBV2 and TRBJ1-5, the full variable domain reads EPEVTQTPSHQVTQMGQEVILRCVPISNHLYFYWYRQILGQKVEFLVSFYNNEISEKSEIFDDQFSVERPDGSNFTLKIRSTKLEDSAMYFCASSRQGASKPQHFGDGTRLSIL.